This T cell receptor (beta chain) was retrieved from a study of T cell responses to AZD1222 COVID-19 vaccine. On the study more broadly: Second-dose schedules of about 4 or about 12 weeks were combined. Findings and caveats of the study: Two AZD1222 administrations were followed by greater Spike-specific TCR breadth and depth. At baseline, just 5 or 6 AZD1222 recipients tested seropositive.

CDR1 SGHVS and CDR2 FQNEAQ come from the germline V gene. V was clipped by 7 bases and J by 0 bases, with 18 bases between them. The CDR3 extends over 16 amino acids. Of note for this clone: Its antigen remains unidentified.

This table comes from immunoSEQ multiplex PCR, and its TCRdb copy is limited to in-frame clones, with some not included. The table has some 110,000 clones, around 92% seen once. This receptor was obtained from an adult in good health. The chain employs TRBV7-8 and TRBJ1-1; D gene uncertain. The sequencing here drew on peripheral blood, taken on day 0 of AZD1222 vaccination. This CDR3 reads CASILLAGKMNTEAFF. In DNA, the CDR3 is TGTGCCAGCATCCTATTGGCAGGTAAAATGAACACTGAAGCTTTCTTT.